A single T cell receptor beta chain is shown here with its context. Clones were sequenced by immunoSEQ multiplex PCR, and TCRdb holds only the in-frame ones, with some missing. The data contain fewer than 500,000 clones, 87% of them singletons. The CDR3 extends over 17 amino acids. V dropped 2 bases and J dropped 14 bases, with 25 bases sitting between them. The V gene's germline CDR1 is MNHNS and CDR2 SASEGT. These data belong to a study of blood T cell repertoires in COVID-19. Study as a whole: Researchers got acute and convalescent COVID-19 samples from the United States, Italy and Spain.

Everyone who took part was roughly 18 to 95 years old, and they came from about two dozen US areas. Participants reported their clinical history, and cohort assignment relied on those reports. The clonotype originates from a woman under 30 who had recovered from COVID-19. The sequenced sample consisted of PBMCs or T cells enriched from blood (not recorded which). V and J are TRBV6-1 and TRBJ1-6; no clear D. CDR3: CASSEMASDGVRRALHF. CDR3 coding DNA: TGTGCCAGCAGTGAAATGGCCTCGGACGGGGTCCGGAGGGCCCTCCACTTT.